This passage covers 20 T cell receptor delta chains from one sample sequenced in a study of gamma-delta T cells after stem cell transplantation. TCRdb redid the clone calls on the RT-PCR reads with CATT. The table records about 200 delta-chain clones, around 30% of them present only once. Sequencing input: gamma-delta T cells. Source of these receptors: a human donor. It is not recorded whose cells these are; they may come from a transplant donor.

For this clone: This sequence is one base from a far larger clone and is likely a read error. The sample has other DNA sequences that encode this CDR3 too. The CDR3 protein is CAFSPTGGLTDKLIF. The CDR3 nucleotides read TGTGCCTTTAGTCCTACTGGGGGGCTTACCGATAAACTCATCTTT. The chain joins TRDV3 to TRDJ1; TRDD3 matches 8 bases. V gave up 0 bases and J gave up 2 bases; unmatched junction bases: 8. The CDR3 runs to 15 residues. Germline V gene data show CDR1 as TVYSNPD and CDR2 as GDNSRS (reference sequence).

This clone turned up a few times. It is likely a read error: a sequence one base away is far more abundant. The J gene is TRDJ1, the V gene TRDV1, with 12 bases identical to TRDD3. Germline V CDR1 and CDR2: TSWWSYY, QGS. CDR3 length: 27 amino acids. The V gene end was trimmed by 2 bases and the J gene end by 0 bases; junction bases not matched to a gene: 34. In nucleotides, the CDR3 is TGTGCTCTTGGGGAATTGACTCCAACCTTCCTACGTTCGTACTGGGGGATACCCCGGCCGCACACCGATAAACTCATCTTT. Residues: CALGELTPTFLRSYWGIPRPHTDKLIF.

This clone was detected only a few times. The protein given by TCRdb reflects a much larger clone and differs at residue 13 from this DNA's translation, likely from a read error; the protein shown is the DNA's translation. This chain links TRDV2 with TRDJ1, with 8 nucleotides matching TRDD3. The CDR3 spans 17 residues. CDR1 and CDR2 from the germline V gene are GEAIGNYY and EKD. After removal of 0 bases from V and 10 bases from J, the junction contained 18 bases not matched to a gene. The CDR3 sequence is CACDTVSVLGARSGLIF. The DNA of the CDR3 is TGTGCCTGTGACACCGTATCCGTACTGGGGGCTCGCAGTGGACTCATCTTT.

The table lists this clone with a few counts. The junction differs from germline at one of its ends, possibly a read error. The rearrangement joins TRDV1 to TRDJ1, with no clear D. Germline loops: CDR1 TSWWSYY, CDR2 QGS. The CDR3 sequence is 10 residues long. The CDR3 DNA reads as TGCGCCTGGTACACCGATAAACTCATCTTT. Amino acid sequence: CAWYTDKLIF.

Note on this clone: A read error is likely here: a far larger clone is one base away. J is TRDJ1 and V is TRDV1; 8 bases fit TRDD3. V lost 2 bases and J lost 1; bases outside the gene matches: 30. The V gene's germline CDR1 is TSWWSYY and CDR2 QGS. The CDR3 spans 24 residues. The CDR3 DNA is TGTGCTCTTGGGGAAGGCTGGGAGGATCTTCGGAGGACACTGGGGGGAGTCGTCACCGATAAACTCATCTTT. It codes for CALGEGWEDLRRTLGGVVTDKLIF.

Turning to this clone: A far more abundant clone sits one base away, making this likely a read error. The sample has other DNA sequences that encode this CDR3 too. The V call is TRDV1, the J call TRDJ1, with 7 bases aligning to TRDD3. The J segment lost 0 bases and the V segment lost 3 bases, leaving 13 bases of the junction unmatched. Germline lookup yields CDR1 TSWWSYY and CDR2 QGS. The CDR3 runs to 18 residues. The CDR3: CALGEGPWWGTDTDKLIF. The CDR3 DNA reads as TGTGCTCTTGGGGAGGGACCATGGTGGGGGACAGACACCGATAAACTCATCTTT.

This clone was observed a few times. A far larger clone is one base from this, pointing to a likely read error. Distinct nucleotide sequences in the sample also encode this CDR3. The chain joins TRDV1 to TRDJ1; TRDD3 matches at 13 bases. Germline CDR1 TSWWSYY, CDR2 QGS. CDR3 length equals 22 residues. As DNA, the CDR3 is TGTGCCCTTGGGGGGGGGCCCGGATGTACTGGGGGATACGCCTGGTACACCGATAAACTCATCTTT. Translation: CALGGGPGCTGGYAWYTDKLIF.

This clone was picked up a small number of times. A far larger clone is only one base removed, so a read error is likely. CDR3: CALGEPPVPIAWGNRLLAAQLFF. The DNA of the CDR3 is TGTGCTCTTGGGGAACCCCCTGTTCCCATCGCCTGGGGGAATCGGCTTTTGGCAGCACAACTCTTCTTT. The genes are TRDV1 and TRDJ2; 8 nucleotides agree with TRDD3. Germline lookup yields CDR1 TSWWSYY and CDR2 QGS. The CDR3 is 23 residues long.

With respect to this clone: Only one base separates this from a far larger clonotype, so it likely reflects a read error. Additional DNA sequences in this sample encode the identical CDR3. The rearrangement uses TRDV1 and TRDJ1; 11 bases are shared with TRDD3. With 3 bases clipped from V and 0 bases from J, the junction kept 27 bases outside the gene matches. CDR1 TSWWSYY and CDR2 QGS come from the germline V gene. This CDR3 is built from 24 residues. Here the CDR3 DNA reads TGTGCTCTTGGGGAGCGCCACCTACCCCAACTACGATGGGGGATACGCTTGTACACCGATAAACTCATCTTT. Its protein is CALGERHLPQLRWGIRLYTDKLIF.

This clone was seen only a few times. The amino acid sequence in TCRdb belongs to a much larger clone and departs from this DNA's translation at residue 10, likely a sequencing read error; the sequence shown is translated from the DNA. The chain joins TRDV2 to TRDJ3, with D tentatively TRDD3 (6 bases). The CDR3 runs 22 residues. V gave up 3 bases and J gave up 0 bases, with 26 bases separating them. Germline CDR1 and CDR2: GEAIGNYY and EKD. In DNA form, the CDR3 reads TGTGCCTGTGACCGACCCCTTACTGGGAGATACCCTAGCTCCTGGGACACCCGACAGATGTTTTTC. Its protein product is CACDRPLTGRYPSSWDTRQMFF.

Only one count was recorded for this clone. A read error is the likely source, as a far larger clone sits one nucleotide away. The chain employs TRDV1 and TRDJ2; 8 bases agree with TRDD3. The V gene's germline CDR1 is TSWWSYY and CDR2 QGS. This CDR3 contains 23 residues. With 1 base clipped from V and 1 base from J, the junction kept 23 bases outside the gene matches. The CDR3 coding sequence is TGTGCTCTTGGGGAACCCCCTGTTCCCATCGTCTGGGGGAATCGGCTTTTGACAGCACAACTCTTCTTT. Protein: CALGEPPVPIVWGNRLLTAQLFF.

By share, this clone counts as large (0.1 to 1%). This specimen includes other DNA sequences encoding the same CDR3. This sequence joins TRDV1 and TRDJ1, with a weak D call TRDD2 (9 bases). V gave up 4 bases and J gave up 3 bases, with 30 bases separating them. The germline CDR1 and CDR2 sequences are TSWWSYY and QGS. CDR3 length equals 20 residues. CDR3 sequence (DNA): TGTGCTCTTGGGGGGCCTTCCTACCCCTTTACTGGGGGGTACCCCGATAAACTCATCTTT. This gives the protein CALGGPSYPFTGGYPDKLIF.

This clone was seen a handful of times. A far larger clone is off by one base, so a read error is likely. The J gene is TRDJ1, the V gene TRDV2; D is tentatively TRDD2 or TRDD3 (5 bases each). The length of the CDR3 is 19 residues. The V gene's germline CDR1 is GEAIGNYY and CDR2 EKD. The DNA for the CDR3 is TGTGCCTGTGACACCGTACCTACACCCAGGGATGACGAGACCGGTAAACTCATCTTT. It yields the protein CACDTVPTPRDDETGKLIF.

This clone was seen a few times. This likely came from a read error, as a far larger clone is one base away. This chain's CDR3 is CACDSVLGDTWRHTDKLIF. In DNA, the CDR3 is TGTGCCTGTGACTCCGTACTGGGGGATACGTGGAGACACACCGATAAACTCATCTTT. The rearrangement uses TRDV2 and TRDJ1; 13 nucleotides match TRDD3. The CDR3 is 19 amino acids. Germline V lookup: CDR1 GEAIGNYY, CDR2 EKD. J gave up 0 bases and V 3 bases, and 12 bases lay outside the gene matches.

This clone was observed a handful of times. With only one base between it and a far larger clone, this is likely a read error. This chain connects TRDV2 to TRDJ1; D is perhaps TRDD3 (6 bases). CDR1 and CDR2 (germline): GEAIGNYY, EKD. The CDR3 is 17 residues long. CDR3 in DNA: TGTGCCCGTGATCCCATCACTGGGACAAGGTACACCGATAAACTCATCTTT. Amino acid sequence: CARDPITGTRYTDKLIF.

This clone was counted a few times. The translation of this DNA and the TCRdb protein of a much larger clone differ at residue 17, probably owing to a read error; the protein shown here is translated from the DNA. The chain combines TRDV2 with TRDJ1; the D call may be TRDD2 or TRDD3 (5 bases each). The CDR3 is 19 residues long. In germline, CDR1 is GEAIGNYY, CDR2 EKD. DNA of the CDR3: TGTGCCTGTGACACCGTACCTACACCCAGGGATGACGAGACCGATAAACCCATCTTT. This codes for CACDTVPTPRDDETDKPIF.

On this clone itself: With only one base between it and a far larger clone, this is likely a read error. This chain connects TRDV2 to TRDJ1, with TRDD3 identical over 13 bases. The CDR3 spans 19 residues. Germline-derived CDR1 and CDR2 are GEAIGNYY and EKD. For the CDR3, the DNA is TGTGCCTGTGACTCCGTACTGGGGGATACGCGGAGACACACCGATAAACCCATCTTT. Its translation: CACDSVLGDTRRHTDKPIF.

The rearrangement links TRDV2 to TRDJ1, with a tentative D call TRDD3 (6 bases). The CDR3 consists of 18 residues. Germline V gene sequence: CDR1 GEAIGNYY, CDR2 EKD. The V gene lost 0 bases and the J gene lost 0 bases, with 19 bases spanning the gap. CDR3 sequence reads: CACDTLRGAGDYTDKLIF. The CDR3, as DNA: TGTGCCTGTGACACCCTTAGGGGAGCTGGGGATTACACCGATAAACTCATCTTT.

The table lists this clone with a few counts. A far larger clone is only one base removed, so a read error is likely. The chain carries TRDV3 and TRDJ1; D is undetermined. The germline gives CDR1 TVYSNPD, CDR2 GDNSRS (reference sequence). Trimming removed 4 bases from V and 0 bases from J, with 33 bases in between. The CDR3 has 20 residues. CDR3 in amino acids: CASSFATISLLEVYTDKLIF. CDR3 bases: TGTGCCTCATCCTTTGCGACTATTTCCCTCCTGGAGGTTTACACCGATAAACTCATCTTT.

Concerning this clone itself: A far larger clone is a single base away, which makes a read error likely. The V gene is TRDV1, the J gene TRDJ1; 9 nucleotides match TRDD3. The germline CDR1 and CDR2 sequences are TSWWSYY and QGS. The CDR3 loop spans 24 amino acids. The CDR3 is CALGEGWEDLRRTLGEVVTYKLIF. In DNA form, the CDR3 reads TGTGCTCTTGGGGAAGGCTGGGAGGATCTTCGGAGGACACTGGGGGAAGTCGTCACCTATAAACTCATCTTT.